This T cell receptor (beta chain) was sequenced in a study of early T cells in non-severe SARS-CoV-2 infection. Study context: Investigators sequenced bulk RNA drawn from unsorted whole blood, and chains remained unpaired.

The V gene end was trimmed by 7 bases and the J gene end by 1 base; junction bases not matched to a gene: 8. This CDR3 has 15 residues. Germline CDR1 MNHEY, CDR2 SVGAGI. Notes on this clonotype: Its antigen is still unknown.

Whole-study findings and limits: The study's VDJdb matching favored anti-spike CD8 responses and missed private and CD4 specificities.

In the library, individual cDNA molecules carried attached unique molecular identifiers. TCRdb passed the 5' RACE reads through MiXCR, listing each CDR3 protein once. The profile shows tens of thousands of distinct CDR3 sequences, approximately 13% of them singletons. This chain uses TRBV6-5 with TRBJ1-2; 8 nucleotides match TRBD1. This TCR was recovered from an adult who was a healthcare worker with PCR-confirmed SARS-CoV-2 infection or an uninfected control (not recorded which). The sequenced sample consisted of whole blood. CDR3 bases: TGTGCCAGCACCCCGACAGGGGCCTATAACTATGGCTACACCTTC. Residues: CASTPTGAYNYGYTF.